This TCR beta chain emerged from a study of Tregs in tolerant kidney transplant recipients. Libraries were prepared by immunoSEQ multiplex PCR; TCRdb keeps only in-frame clonotypes and omits some of them. The sample lists 65,000 to 85,000 clones, roughly nine tenths occurring once. The V segment lost 0 bases and the J segment 2 bases; nucleotides outside the gene matches: 5. Germline assignment: CDR1 MNHNS and CDR2 SASEGT. The CDR3 is 17 amino acids. Mixed chimerism was transient after nonmyeloablative marrow transplants from related graft donors. This clonotype originated in a human patient who received a combined kidney and bone marrow transplant. The T cells may come from the graft donor. Here the sequenced sample was CD4+ T cells from blood (PBMCs), taken 24 months after the transplant. The rearrangement uses TRBV6-1 and TRBJ2-1, with 9 bases matching TRBD2. For the CDR3, the DNA is TGTGCCAGCAGTGAAGCCCCGGGACTAGCTCCCTACAATGAGCAGTTCTTC. Translating gives CASSEAPGLAPYNEQFF.